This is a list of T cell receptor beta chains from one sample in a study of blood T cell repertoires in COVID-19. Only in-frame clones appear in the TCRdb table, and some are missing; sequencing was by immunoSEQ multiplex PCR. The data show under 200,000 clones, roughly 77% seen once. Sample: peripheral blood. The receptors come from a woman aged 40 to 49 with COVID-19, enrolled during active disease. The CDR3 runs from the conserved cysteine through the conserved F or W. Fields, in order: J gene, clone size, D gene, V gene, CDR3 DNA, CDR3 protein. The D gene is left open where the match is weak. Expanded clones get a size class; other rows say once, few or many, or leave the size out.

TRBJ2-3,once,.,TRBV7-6,TGTGCCAGCAGCCAACCGACAAATCGGGATACGCAGTATTTT,CASSQPTNRDTQYF
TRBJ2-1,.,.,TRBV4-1,TGCGCCAGCAGCCAAACGGCTAATGGGCAGGTAGTCTACAATGAGCAGTTCTTC,CASSQTANGQVVYNEQFF
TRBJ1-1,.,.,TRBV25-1,TGTGCCAGCAGTGTGGCCGGGATCAGGTTAGCTTTCTTT,CASSVAGIRLAFF
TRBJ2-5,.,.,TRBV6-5,TGTGCCAGCGAGCTTGATTCATCGCCTTGGGAGACCCAGTACTTC,CASELDSSPWETQYF
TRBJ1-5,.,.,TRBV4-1,TGCGCCAGCAGCCCTAGCGGGGTCAAGGGCAATCAGCCCCAGCATTTT,CASSPSGVKGNQPQHF
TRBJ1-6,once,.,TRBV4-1,TGCGCCAGCAGCCAAGACATTCCACCCCTCCACTTT,CASSQDIPPLHF
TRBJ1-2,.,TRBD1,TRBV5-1,TGCGCCAGCAGCTCTAACCCCGGGACAGTCTATGGCTACACCTTC,CASSSNPGTVYGYTF
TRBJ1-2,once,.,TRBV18,TGTGCCAGCTCACCGGGAGGGCCCCCCGGGGAAGGTGGCTACACCTTC,CASSPGGPPGEGGYTF
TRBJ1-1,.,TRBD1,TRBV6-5,TGTGCCAGCAGCCGACAGGGAACGGAAGCTTTCTTT,CASSRQGTEAFF
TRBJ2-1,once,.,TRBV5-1,TGCGCCAGCAGCTTGCCTCAGTTTTCCTACAATGAGCAGTTCTTC,CASSLPQFSYNEQFF
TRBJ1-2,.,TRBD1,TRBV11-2,TGTGCCAGCAGCTCAAGGCTCACAGGGGATGGCTACACCTTC,CASSSRLTGDGYTF
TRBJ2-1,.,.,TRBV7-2,TGTGCCAGCAGCTTGGGCTTCTCCTCCTACAATGAGCAGTTCTTC,CASSLGFSSYNEQFF
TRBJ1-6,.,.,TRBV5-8,TGTGCCAGCAGCTTGGAAAGGGGACCCCTCCACTTT,CASSLERGPLHF
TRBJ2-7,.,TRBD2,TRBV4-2,TGTGCCAGCAGCCAAGATCAGACTAGCGGGGGCGGCGTGACCTACGAGCAGTACTTC,CASSQDQTSGGGVTYEQYF
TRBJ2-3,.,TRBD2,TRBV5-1,TGCGCCAGCAACCCAGGCGGGAGAATAACAGATACGCAGTATTTT,CASNPGGRITDTQYF
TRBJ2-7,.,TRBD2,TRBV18,TGTGCCAGCTCACCGGGGGGGATTACCTACGAGCAGTACTTC,CASSPGGITYEQYF
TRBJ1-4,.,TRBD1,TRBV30,TGTGCCTGGAGTGCGGACAGGGCCGGTGGAGAAAAACTGTTTTTT,CAWSADRAGGEKLFF
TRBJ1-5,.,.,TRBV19,TGTGCCAGTAGGGACAGAGAGAATCAGCCCCAGCATTTT,CASRDRENQPQHF
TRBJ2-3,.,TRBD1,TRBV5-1,TGCGCCAGCAGCTTGGAAGGACAGGGGGTTACAGATACGCAGTATTTT,CASSLEGQGVTDTQYF
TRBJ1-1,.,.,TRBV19,TGTGCCAGTAACGAGGGTAGCACTGAAGCTTTCTTT,CASNEGSTEAFF
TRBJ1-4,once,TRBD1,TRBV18,TGTGCCAGCTCACCGGGGACAGGGGGCATGGCTAATGAAAAACTGTTTTTT,CASSPGTGGMANEKLFF
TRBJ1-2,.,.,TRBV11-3,TGTGCCAGCAGCCCCCGGACAGAAATGAATCTATATGGCTACACCTTC,CASSPRTEMNLYGYTF
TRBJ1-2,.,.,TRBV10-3,TGTGCCATCAGTGAGGATTCAGGGGCGGTTGGCTACACCTTC,CAISEDSGAVGYTF
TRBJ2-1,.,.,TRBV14,TGTGCCAGCAGCCAAGAACAGGGGGGGACCGATCGGAGACAATTTGAGCAGTTCTTC,CASSQEQGGTDRRQFEQFF
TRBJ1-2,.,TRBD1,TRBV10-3,TGTGCCGGTACTCCCGAGGACAGGGGGCTCAATGGCTACACCTTC,CAGTPEDRGLNGYTF
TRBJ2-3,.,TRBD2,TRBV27,TGTGCCAGCAGTTTACAGCTAGCGGGAGGAAAAGATACGCAGTATTTT,CASSLQLAGGKDTQYF
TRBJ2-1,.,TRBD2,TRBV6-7,TGTGCCAGCAGCCGATTGACTAGCGGTTATTACAATGAGCAGTTCTTC,CASSRLTSGYYNEQFF
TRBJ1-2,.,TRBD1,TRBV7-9,TGTGCCAGCAGCTTAGAGGTGACAGGGACCTATGGCTACACCTTC,CASSLEVTGTYGYTF
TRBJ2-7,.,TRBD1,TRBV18,TGTGCCAGCACGAAAGGACAGGCCTACGAGCAGTACTTC,CASTKGQAYEQYF
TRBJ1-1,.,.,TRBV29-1,TGCAGCGCTCTGCAGGCGCTAATTGGCACTGAAGCTTTCTTT,CSALQALIGTEAFF
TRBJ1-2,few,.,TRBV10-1,TGCGCCAGCAGTGAGGGACAAGGGGGCTACACCTTC,CASSEGQGGYTF
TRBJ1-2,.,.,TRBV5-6,TGTGCCAGCAGCCCGCTCAGTCAGGGGCGGGATGGCTACACCTTC,CASSPLSQGRDGYTF
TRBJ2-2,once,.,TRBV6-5,TGTGCCAGCAGTCCCGGCAGGGCTGGGACCGGGGAGCTGTTTTTT,CASSPGRAGTGELFF
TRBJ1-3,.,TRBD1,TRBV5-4,TGTGCCAGCAGCCTGGGGACAGGGGGAGGAAACACCATATATTTT,CASSLGTGGGNTIYF
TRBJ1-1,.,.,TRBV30,TGTGCCTGGGAGGCCAAGAGGGCTGAAGCTTTCTTT,CAWEAKRAEAFF
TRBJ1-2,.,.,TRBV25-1,TGTGCCAGCAGTTACAGGGAGAATTTTGGCTACACCTTC,CASSYRENFGYTF
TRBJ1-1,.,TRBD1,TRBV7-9,TGTGCCAGCAGCTTATTAGGGGGCGACACTGAAGCTTTCTTT,CASSLLGGDTEAFF
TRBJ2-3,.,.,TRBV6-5,TGTGCCAGCAGACCAGGCGGGGTTAGCACAGATACGCAGTATTTT,CASRPGGVSTDTQYF
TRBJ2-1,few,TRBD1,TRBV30,TGTGCCTGGAGTGAGGGACAGGAGTTCAATGAGCAGTTCTTC,CAWSEGQEFNEQFF
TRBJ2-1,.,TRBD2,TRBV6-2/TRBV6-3,TGTGCCAGCAGTATCCAGAAGCGGGGGGGCCGCAATGAGCAGTTCTTC,CASSIQKRGGRNEQFF
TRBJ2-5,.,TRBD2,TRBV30,TGTGCCTGGAGTGGACTAGCGGGTGGAGAGACCCAGTACTTC,CAWSGLAGGETQYF
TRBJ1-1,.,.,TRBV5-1,TGCGCCAGCAGCTTGGCCATGGAGGGCACTGAAGCTTTCTTT,CASSLAMEGTEAFF
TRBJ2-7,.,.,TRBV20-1,TGCAGTGTGTCCAGCGGGCACGAGCAGTACTTC,CSVSSGHEQYF
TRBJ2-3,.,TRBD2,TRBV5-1,TGCGCCAGCAGCTTGTTGCGGGAGACGTATATGACAGATACGCAGTATTTT,CASSLLRETYMTDTQYF
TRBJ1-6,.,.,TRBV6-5,TGTGCCAGCAGGAACGGTGGCTCCTATAATTCACCCCTCCACTTT,CASRNGGSYNSPLHF
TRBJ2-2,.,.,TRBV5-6,TGTGCCAGCAGCTTGTTATCTCTAAGGACTACGAACACCGGGGAGCTGTTTTTT,CASSLLSLRTTNTGELFF